This entry features one TCR beta chain sequence. This entry belongs to a study of blood T cell repertoires in COVID-19. Across the study: The samples span acute and convalescent COVID-19 from the United States, Italy and Spain. PBMCs, B-cell-depleted T cells, or T cells provided the cDNA or gDNA that made up the material.

This CDR3 region has 15 residues. CDR1 SGHNT and CDR2 YYREEE come from the germline V gene (reference sequence). The ends lost 7 bases at V and 6 bases at J; junction bases unmatched: 14. Original methodology: Estimated nucleated cell counts came from reference gene primer amplification. The table came from immunoSEQ multiplex PCR; TCRdb's copy has only in-frame clones and leaves some out. V, J and clone size were drawn from that table, and D and trimming were deduced from the DNA. This table has tens of thousands of clones, roughly 88% appearing once. Enrolment of Seattle patients took place during active infection, and they were followed longitudinally.

J is TRBJ2-7 and V is TRBV5-4, with TRBD1 identical over 9 bases. Sequencing was performed on peripheral blood. The clonotype was recovered from a man aged 45-65 years with COVID-19, enrolled during active disease. The CDR3 bases are TGTGCCAGCCACTGGGGGGACAGGGACCCTACCGAGCAGTACTTC. This encodes CASHWGDRDPTEQYF.